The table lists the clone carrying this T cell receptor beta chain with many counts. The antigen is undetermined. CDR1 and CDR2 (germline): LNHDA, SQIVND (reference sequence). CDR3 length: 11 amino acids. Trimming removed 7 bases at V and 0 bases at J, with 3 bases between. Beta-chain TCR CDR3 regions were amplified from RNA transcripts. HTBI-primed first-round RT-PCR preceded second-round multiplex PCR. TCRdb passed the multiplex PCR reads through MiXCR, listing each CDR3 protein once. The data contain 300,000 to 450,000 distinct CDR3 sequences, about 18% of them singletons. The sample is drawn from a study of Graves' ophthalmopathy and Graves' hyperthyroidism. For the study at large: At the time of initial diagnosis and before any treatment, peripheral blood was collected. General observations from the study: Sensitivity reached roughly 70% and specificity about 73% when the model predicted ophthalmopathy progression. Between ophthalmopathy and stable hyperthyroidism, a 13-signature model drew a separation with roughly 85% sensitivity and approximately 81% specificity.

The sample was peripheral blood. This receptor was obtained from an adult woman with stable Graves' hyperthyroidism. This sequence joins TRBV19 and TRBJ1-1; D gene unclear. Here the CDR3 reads CASTMNTEAFF. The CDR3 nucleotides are TGTGCCAGTACAATGAACACTGAAGCTTTCTTT. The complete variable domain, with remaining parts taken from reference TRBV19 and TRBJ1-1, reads DGGITQSPKYLFRKEGQNVTLSCEQNLNHDAMYWYRQDPGQGLRLIYYSQIVNDFQKGDIAEGYSVSREKKESFPLTVTSAQKNPTAFYLCASTMNTEAFFGQGTRLTVV.